This record concerns one T cell receptor beta chain sequence. Antigen unknown. This entry is derived from a study of T cells in localized non-small cell lung cancer. Study results and limitations: Across samples, adjacent lung featured a median roughly 60 of the top 100 tumor clones. Clonality of T cells reached its maximum in uninvolved adjacent lung, surpassing tumor. The tumor had only one region sequenced, so heterogeneity remains possible.

Only in-frame clones appear in the TCRdb table, and some are missing; sequencing was by immunoSEQ multiplex PCR. The sample holds roughly 77,000 clones, 85% to 90% seen once. CDR1 and CDR2 from the germline V gene are SGHTA and FQGNSA. Trimming removed 5 bases from V and 6 bases from J; junction bases left unmatched: 8. The CDR3 has 14 amino acids. This TCR came from a woman between 35 and 75 years old with stage I squamous cell lung carcinoma. The J gene is TRBJ1-2, the V gene TRBV7-2, with 8 bases that match TRBD1. This sample comprised peripheral blood, obtained before any cancer treatment. The chain's CDR3 is CASSARQGKNGYTF. CDR3 nucleotides: TGTGCCAGCAGCGCCAGACAGGGGAAGAATGGCTACACCTTC.